A selection of T cell receptor beta chains follows, all from one sample in a study of T cell changes during pregnancy in multiple sclerosis. Produced via immunoSEQ multiplex PCR; TCRdb's table is partial and in-frame only. This sample has 70,000 to 100,000 clones, with about 94% found just once. Sequences were derived from peripheral blood, sampled in the third trimester of pregnancy. These TCRs come from a female donor with multiple sclerosis, enrolled in a pregnancy study. CDR3s include the opening cysteine and the closing phenylalanine or tryptophan. D genes are given only for firm matches. The listing skips clone size in some rows; elsewhere it reads once, few, many or a size class.

CDR3nt: TGTGCCAGCAGCCACACCCGACAGGGTCGATTACCCGGCTACACCTTC; CDR3aa: CASSHTRQGRLPGYTF; d_gene: TRBD1; j_gene: TRBJ1-2; abundance: once; v_gene: TRBV14
CDR3nt: TGTGCCAGCATTCGCGGGAGCGCAGGAGAGACCCAGTACTTC; CDR3aa: CASIRGSAGETQYF; d_gene: TRBD2; j_gene: TRBJ2-5; abundance: few; v_gene: TRBV2
CDR3nt: TGTGCCAGCAGTGGACAGATGAACACTGAAGCTTTCTTT; CDR3aa: CASSGQMNTEAFF; d_gene: -; j_gene: TRBJ1-1; abundance: once; v_gene: TRBV28
CDR3nt: TGTGCCAGCAGTTTACAGGGGTATGGATACGAGCAGTACTTC; CDR3aa: CASSLQGYGYEQYF; d_gene: -; j_gene: TRBJ2-7; abundance: -; v_gene: TRBV27
CDR3nt: TGCGCCAGCAGCTTGGGCTCAGGGTCTAACTATGGCTACACCTTC; CDR3aa: CASSLGSGSNYGYTF; d_gene: -; j_gene: TRBJ1-2; abundance: -; v_gene: TRBV5-1
CDR3nt: TGTGCCAGCAGCCAAGATAACTACTACGAGCAGTACTTC; CDR3aa: CASSQDNYYEQYF; d_gene: -; j_gene: TRBJ2-7; abundance: -; v_gene: TRBV14
CDR3nt: TGTGCCAGCAGCCCGACCCGGGACAGGGGCTACGAGCAGTACTTC; CDR3aa: CASSPTRDRGYEQYF; d_gene: TRBD1; j_gene: TRBJ2-7; abundance: once; v_gene: TRBV6-5
CDR3nt: TGTGCCAGTAGTCCCCGACCCGAACAGGGTTATAGCACAGATACGCAGTATTTT; CDR3aa: CASSPRPEQGYSTDTQYF; d_gene: -; j_gene: TRBJ2-3; abundance: -; v_gene: TRBV19
CDR3nt: TGTGCCAGCAGTTTATCCCGGGAGAGGACCTACGAGCAGTACTTC; CDR3aa: CASSLSRERTYEQYF; d_gene: -; j_gene: TRBJ2-7; abundance: -; v_gene: TRBV27
CDR3nt: TGTGCCAGCAGCCAGATAACCGGGACAGGGAACACCGGGGAGCTGTTTTTT; CDR3aa: CASSQITGTGNTGELFF; d_gene: TRBD1; j_gene: TRBJ2-2; abundance: -; v_gene: TRBV13
CDR3nt: TGTGCCAGCAGCCCCGGGACAGTGGCCGGGGAGCTGTTTTTT; CDR3aa: CASSPGTVAGELFF; d_gene: TRBD1; j_gene: TRBJ2-2; abundance: -; v_gene: TRBV7-9
CDR3nt: TGCGCCAGCAGCTCCGGACTAGCGGGACTTATAAGCACAGATACGCAGTATTTT; CDR3aa: CASSSGLAGLISTDTQYF; d_gene: TRBD2; j_gene: TRBJ2-3; abundance: once; v_gene: TRBV5-1
CDR3nt: TGTGCCAGCAGCTCCCTCCAGGGTTGGGATGGCTACACCTTC; CDR3aa: CASSSLQGWDGYTF; d_gene: -; j_gene: TRBJ1-2; abundance: -; v_gene: TRBV7-9
CDR3nt: TGTGCCAGCTCAGGAACCAATCAGCCCCAGCATTTT; CDR3aa: CASSGTNQPQHF; d_gene: -; j_gene: TRBJ1-5; abundance: once; v_gene: TRBV25-1
CDR3nt: TGTGCCAGCAGCGTAGAACGGGACATACCGTACGAGCAGTACTTC; CDR3aa: CASSVERDIPYEQYF; d_gene: -; j_gene: TRBJ2-7; abundance: -; v_gene: TRBV9
CDR3nt: TGCGCCAGCAGCCAAGGTCTGGCCTACACCGGGGAGCTGTTTTTT; CDR3aa: CASSQGLAYTGELFF; d_gene: -; j_gene: TRBJ2-2; abundance: -; v_gene: TRBV4-3
CDR3nt: TGCGCCAGCAGCTTGGTAGCGGGGCAAGATACGCAGTATTTT; CDR3aa: CASSLVAGQDTQYF; d_gene: TRBD2; j_gene: TRBJ2-3; abundance: -; v_gene: TRBV5-1
CDR3nt: TGTGCCAGCAGTGCCTTTGAGGGTCGGCCAGAAGCTTTCTTT; CDR3aa: CASSAFEGRPEAFF; d_gene: -; j_gene: TRBJ1-1; abundance: few; v_gene: TRBV25-1
CDR3nt: TGTGCCAGCAGCCGTCCTAGCGGGAGAACGACAGATACGCAGTATTTT; CDR3aa: CASSRPSGRTTDTQYF; d_gene: TRBD2; j_gene: TRBJ2-3; abundance: -; v_gene: TRBV5-6
CDR3nt: TGTGCCAGCAGCTTCCCCGGGACTAGCGGGAACCATGAGCAGTTCTTC; CDR3aa: CASSFPGTSGNHEQFF; d_gene: TRBD2; j_gene: TRBJ2-1; abundance: once; v_gene: TRBV7-8
CDR3nt: TGCGCCAGCCCCAGAGGGGAGGGCTCCTCTGGGGCCAACGTCCTGACTTTC; CDR3aa: CASPRGEGSSGANVLTF; d_gene: TRBD2; j_gene: TRBJ2-6; abundance: -; v_gene: TRBV5-1
CDR3nt: TGTGCCACCAGCAGAGATTCGGGACAGGAGCAGTACTTC; CDR3aa: CATSRDSGQEQYF; d_gene: TRBD1; j_gene: TRBJ2-7; abundance: -; v_gene: TRBV15
CDR3nt: TGCAGCGTTGTACCCGGCCAAGAGACCCAGTACTTC; CDR3aa: CSVVPGQETQYF; d_gene: -; j_gene: TRBJ2-5; abundance: once; v_gene: TRBV29-1
CDR3nt: TGTGCCAGCCTAGCTTTCAGCTCCTACGAGCAGTACTTC; CDR3aa: CASLAFSSYEQYF; d_gene: -; j_gene: TRBJ2-7; abundance: -; v_gene: TRBV11-2
CDR3nt: TGTGCCAGCAGCTTGGAGGGGATTGGTGAAAAACTGTTTTTT; CDR3aa: CASSLEGIGEKLFF; d_gene: -; j_gene: TRBJ1-4; abundance: -; v_gene: TRBV5-8
CDR3nt: TGTGCCAGCAGTTTAGGCGGGGGCTGGTATGGCTACACCTTC; CDR3aa: CASSLGGGWYGYTF; d_gene: -; j_gene: TRBJ1-2; abundance: -; v_gene: TRBV28
CDR3nt: TGTGCCAGCAGCCCCCCCAGGGGGACAGCTCAAGAGACCCAGTACTTC; CDR3aa: CASSPPRGTAQETQYF; d_gene: TRBD1; j_gene: TRBJ2-5; abundance: once; v_gene: TRBV7-9